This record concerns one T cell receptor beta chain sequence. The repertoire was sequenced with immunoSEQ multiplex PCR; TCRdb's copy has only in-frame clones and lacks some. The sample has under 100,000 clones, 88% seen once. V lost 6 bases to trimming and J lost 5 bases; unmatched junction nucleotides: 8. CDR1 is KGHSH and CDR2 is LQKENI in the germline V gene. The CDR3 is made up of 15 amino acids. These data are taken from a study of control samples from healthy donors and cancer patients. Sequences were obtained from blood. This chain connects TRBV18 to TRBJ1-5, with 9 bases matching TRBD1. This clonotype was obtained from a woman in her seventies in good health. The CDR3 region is CASSRDRVLDQPQHF. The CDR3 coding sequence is TGTGCCAGCTCTCGGGACAGGGTCCTAGATCAGCCCCAGCATTTT.